This T cell receptor (beta chain) stems from a study of CD8 T cells in ankylosing spondylitis. Each CDR3 protein gets one entry after TCRdb re-called the 5' RACE reads with MiXCR. The top ten hold 3% to 4% of the sample, which has 450,000 to 550,000 distinct CDR3 sequences, 5.3% seen once. This clonotype was picked up many times. Its matching antigen is unknown. Overall study findings and caveats: A TCR beta motif of fewer than ten highly homologous variants seemed to mark ankylosing spondylitis blood.

The V segment lost 5 bases and the J segment 7 bases; nucleotides outside the gene matches: 3. The CDR3 has 13 amino acids. The chain uses TRBV12-3 or TRBV12-4 and TRBJ1-5; 9 bases are shared with TRBD1. Sequenced input: blood, either unsorted or a sorted T cell fraction (not recorded which). The TCR was taken from a male donor with ankylosing spondylitis. The CDR3 region is CASSTGGSQPQHF. The DNA for the CDR3 is TGTGCCAGCAGTACAGGGGGCTCCCAGCCCCAGCATTTT.